The rows below give T cell receptor beta chains drawn from one sample of a study of blood T cell repertoires in COVID-19. The repertoire was sequenced with immunoSEQ multiplex PCR; TCRdb's copy has only in-frame clones and lacks some. The table records approximately 150,000 clones, around 85% of them present only once. Sequenced sample: peripheral blood. These receptors were collected from a human donor in a cohort sampled during active COVID-19. CDR3s include the opening cysteine and the closing phenylalanine or tryptophan. The D gene is left open where the match is weak. Clone size is shown for a subset of rows, as once, few, many or a class of expanded clone.

>TRBV7-8|NA|NA|TRBJ2-7
CASRPDLVSYEQYF
TGTGCCAGCAGGCCCGACCTAGTCTCCTACGAGCAGTACTTC
>TRBV6-5|TRBD2|NA|TRBJ2-7
CASTALVAGEDGRYF
TGTGCCAGCACCGCCCTCGTAGCGGGAGAGGACGGTCGGTACTTC
>TRBV5-1|TRBD1|NA|TRBJ2-7
CASSKLTGQSSYEQYF
TGCGCCAGCAGCAAATTAACGGGACAGAGTTCCTACGAGCAGTACTTC
>TRBV6-5|TRBD1|NA|TRBJ1-1
CASRGQAPGAFF
TGTGCCAGCAGAGGACAGGCCCCTGGAGCTTTCTTT
>TRBV5-4|TRBD2|NA|TRBJ2-7
CASSATSGGPRSEQYF
TGTGCCAGCAGCGCAACTAGCGGGGGGCCTAGGAGCGAGCAGTACTTC
>TRBV30|TRBD1|NA|TRBJ1-2
CAWIWTGAGGDGYTF
TGTGCCTGGATCTGGACAGGGGCGGGGGGCGATGGCTACACCTTC
>TRBV6-1|NA|few|TRBJ1-2
CASSETGNYGYTF
TGTGCCAGCAGTGAAACAGGAAACTATGGCTACACCTTC
>TRBV28|NA|NA|TRBJ1-2
CASSSTRQVPIYGYTF
TGTGCCAGCAGTTCCACTAGACAGGTCCCTATCTATGGCTACACCTTC
>TRBV27|TRBD2|NA|TRBJ2-1
CASSSTSGGLSNEQFF
TGTGCCAGCAGTTCCACTAGCGGGGGGCTTAGCAATGAGCAGTTCTTC
>TRBV5-1|NA|NA|TRBJ2-7
CASSSRGGTYSYEQYF
TGCGCCAGCAGCTCGCGGGGAGGGACATACTCCTACGAGCAGTACTTC
>TRBV10-3|TRBD1|NA|TRBJ2-5
CATTPSGGVETQYF
TGTGCCACCACCCCCTCAGGGGGCGTGGAGACCCAGTACTTC
>TRBV30|TRBD1|NA|TRBJ1-2
CAWKGGRGRYGYTF
TGTGCCTGGAAGGGCGGTAGGGGGCGGTATGGCTACACCTTC
>TRBV19|NA|NA|TRBJ2-1
CASSAGRYEQFF
TGTGCCAGTAGCGCAGGGCGATATGAGCAGTTCTTC